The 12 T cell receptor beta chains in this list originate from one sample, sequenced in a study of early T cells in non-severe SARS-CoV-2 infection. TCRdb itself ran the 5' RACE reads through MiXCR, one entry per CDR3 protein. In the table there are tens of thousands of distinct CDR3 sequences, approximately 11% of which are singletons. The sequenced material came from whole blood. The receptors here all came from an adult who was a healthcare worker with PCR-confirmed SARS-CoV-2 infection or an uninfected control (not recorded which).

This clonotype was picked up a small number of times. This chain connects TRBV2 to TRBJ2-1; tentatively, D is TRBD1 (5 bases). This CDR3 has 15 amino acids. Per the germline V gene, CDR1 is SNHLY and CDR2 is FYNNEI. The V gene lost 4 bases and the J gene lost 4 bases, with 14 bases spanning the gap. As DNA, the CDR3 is TGTGCCAGCAGTGCAGGGTCACCTATATACAATGAGCAGTTCTTC. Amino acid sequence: CASSAGSPIYNEQFF. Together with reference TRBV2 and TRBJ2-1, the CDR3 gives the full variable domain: EPEVTQTPSHQVTQMGQEVILRCVPISNHLYFYWYRQILGQKVEFLVSFYNNEISEKSEIFDDQFSVERPDGSNFTLKIRSTKLEDSAMYFCASSAGSPIYNEQFFGPGTRLTVL.

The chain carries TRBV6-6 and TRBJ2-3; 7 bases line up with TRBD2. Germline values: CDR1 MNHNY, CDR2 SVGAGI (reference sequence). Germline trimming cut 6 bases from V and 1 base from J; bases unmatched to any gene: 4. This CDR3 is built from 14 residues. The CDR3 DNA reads TGTGCCAGCAGGCTAGCGGTGGGCACAGATACGCAGTATTTT. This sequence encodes CASRLAVGTDTQYF.

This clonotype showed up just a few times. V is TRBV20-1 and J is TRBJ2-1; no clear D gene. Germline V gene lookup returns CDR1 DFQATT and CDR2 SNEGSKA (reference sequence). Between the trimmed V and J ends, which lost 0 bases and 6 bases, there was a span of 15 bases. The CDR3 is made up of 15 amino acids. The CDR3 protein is CSARDEDLGINEQFF. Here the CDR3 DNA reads TGCAGTGCTAGAGATGAAGATCTGGGTATCAATGAGCAGTTCTTC.

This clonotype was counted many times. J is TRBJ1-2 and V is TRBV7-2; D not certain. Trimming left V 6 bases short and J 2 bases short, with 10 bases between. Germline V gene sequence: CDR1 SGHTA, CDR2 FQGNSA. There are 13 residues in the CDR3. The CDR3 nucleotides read TGTGCCAGCAGTCCCTCGGAGAACTATGGCTACACCTTC. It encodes CASSPSENYGYTF. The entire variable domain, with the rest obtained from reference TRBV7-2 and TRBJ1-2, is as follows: GAGVSQSPSNKVTEKGKDVELRCDPISGHTALYWYRQSLGQGLEFLIYFQGNSAPDKSGLPSDRFSAERTGGSVSTLTIQRTQQEDSAVYLCASSPSENYGYTFGSGTRLTVV.

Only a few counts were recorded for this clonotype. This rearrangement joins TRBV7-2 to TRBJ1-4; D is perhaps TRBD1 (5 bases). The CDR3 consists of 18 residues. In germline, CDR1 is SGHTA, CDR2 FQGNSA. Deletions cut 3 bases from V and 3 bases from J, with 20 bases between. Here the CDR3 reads CASSLQGVSPGANEKLFF. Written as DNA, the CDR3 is TGTGCCAGCAGCTTGCAGGGCGTTAGCCCTGGAGCTAATGAAAAACTGTTTTTT.

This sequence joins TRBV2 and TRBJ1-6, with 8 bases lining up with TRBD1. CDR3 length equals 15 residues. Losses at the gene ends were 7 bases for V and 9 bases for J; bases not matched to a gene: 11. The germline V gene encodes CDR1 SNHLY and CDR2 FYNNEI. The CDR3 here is CASIADRAGGSPLHF. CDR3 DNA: TGTGCCAGCATCGCGGACAGGGCCGGAGGTTCACCCCTCCACTTT.

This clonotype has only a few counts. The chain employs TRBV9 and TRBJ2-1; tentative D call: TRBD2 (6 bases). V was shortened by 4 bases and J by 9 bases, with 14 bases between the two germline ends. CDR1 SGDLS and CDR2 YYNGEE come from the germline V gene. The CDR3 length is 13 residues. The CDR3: CASSPSQEGEQFF. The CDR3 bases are TGTGCCAGCAGCCCATCGCAGGAGGGTGAGCAGTTCTTC.

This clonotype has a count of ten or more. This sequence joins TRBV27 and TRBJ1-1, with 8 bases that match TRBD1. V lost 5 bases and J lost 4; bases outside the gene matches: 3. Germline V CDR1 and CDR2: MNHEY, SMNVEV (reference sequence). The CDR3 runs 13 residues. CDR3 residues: CASSPGTGTEAFF. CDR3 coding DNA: TGTGCCAGCAGTCCCGGGACAGGCACTGAAGCTTTCTTT.

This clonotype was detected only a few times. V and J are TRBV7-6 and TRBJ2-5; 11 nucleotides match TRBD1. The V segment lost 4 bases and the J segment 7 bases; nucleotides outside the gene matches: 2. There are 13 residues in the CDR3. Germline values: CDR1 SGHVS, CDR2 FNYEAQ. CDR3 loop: CASSWTGGMTQYF. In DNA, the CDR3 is TGTGCCAGCAGCTGGACAGGGGGCATGACCCAGTACTTC.

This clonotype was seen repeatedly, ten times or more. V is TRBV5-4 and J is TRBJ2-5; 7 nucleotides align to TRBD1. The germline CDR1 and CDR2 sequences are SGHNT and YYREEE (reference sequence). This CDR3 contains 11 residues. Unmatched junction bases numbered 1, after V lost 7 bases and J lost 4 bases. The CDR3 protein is CASSGGETQYF. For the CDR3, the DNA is TGTGCCAGCTCAGGGGGAGAGACCCAGTACTTC.

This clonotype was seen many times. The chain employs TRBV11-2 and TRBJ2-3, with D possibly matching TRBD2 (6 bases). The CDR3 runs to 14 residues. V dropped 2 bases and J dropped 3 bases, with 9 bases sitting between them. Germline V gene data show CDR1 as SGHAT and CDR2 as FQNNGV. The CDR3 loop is CASSLYGSTDTQYF. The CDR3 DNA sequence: TGTGCCAGCAGCTTATACGGGAGTACAGATACGCAGTATTTT.

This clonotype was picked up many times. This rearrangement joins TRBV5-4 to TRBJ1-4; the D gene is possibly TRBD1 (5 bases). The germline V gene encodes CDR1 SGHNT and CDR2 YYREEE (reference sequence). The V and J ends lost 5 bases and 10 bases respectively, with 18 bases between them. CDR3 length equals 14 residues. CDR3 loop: CASSLYGDEGKLFF. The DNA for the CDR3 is TGTGCCAGCAGTCTTTACGGGGACGAGGGAAAACTGTTTTTT.